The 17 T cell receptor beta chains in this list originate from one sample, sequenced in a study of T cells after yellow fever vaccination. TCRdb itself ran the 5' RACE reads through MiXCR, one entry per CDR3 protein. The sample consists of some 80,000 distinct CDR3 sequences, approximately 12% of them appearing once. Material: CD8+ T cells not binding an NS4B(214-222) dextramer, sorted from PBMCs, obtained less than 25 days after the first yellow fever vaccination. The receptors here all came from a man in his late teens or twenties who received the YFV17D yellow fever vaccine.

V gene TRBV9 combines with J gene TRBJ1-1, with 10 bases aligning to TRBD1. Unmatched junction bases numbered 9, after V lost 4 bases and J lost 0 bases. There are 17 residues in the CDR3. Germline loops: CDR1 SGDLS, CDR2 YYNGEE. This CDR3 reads CASSRGTGALMNTEAFF. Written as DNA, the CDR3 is TGTGCCAGCAGCCGGGGGACAGGGGCCTTAATGAACACTGAAGCTTTCTTT. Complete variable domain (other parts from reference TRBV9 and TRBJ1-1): DSGVTQTPKHLITATGQRVTLRCSPRSGDLSVYWYQQSLDQGLQFLIQYYNGEERAKGNILERFSAQQFPDLHSELNLSSLELGDSALYFCASSRGTGALMNTEAFFGQGTRLTVV.

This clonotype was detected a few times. In DNA, the CDR3 is TGTGCCAGCAGCTTAGGTGGACAGTTCAATGAGCAGTTCTTC. Its translation: CASSLGGQFNEQFF. The chain combines TRBV7-2 with TRBJ2-1; tentatively, D is TRBD1 (6 bases). CDR3 length: 14 residues. The V end was cut by 1 base, the J end by 6 bases, with 10 bases between. The germline V gene has CDR1 SGHTA and CDR2 FQGNSA.

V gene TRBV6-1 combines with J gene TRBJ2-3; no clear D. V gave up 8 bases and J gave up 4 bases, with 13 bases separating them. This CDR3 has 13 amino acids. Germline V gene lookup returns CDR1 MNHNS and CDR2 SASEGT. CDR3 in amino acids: CASGGSWPDTQYF. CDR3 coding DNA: TGTGCCAGCGGTGGTAGTTGGCCAGATACGCAGTATTTT.

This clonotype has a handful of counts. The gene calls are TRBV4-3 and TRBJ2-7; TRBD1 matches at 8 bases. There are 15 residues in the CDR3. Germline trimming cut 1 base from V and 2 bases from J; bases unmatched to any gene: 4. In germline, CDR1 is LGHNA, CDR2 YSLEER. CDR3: CASSQVATGAYEQYF. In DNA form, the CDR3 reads TGCGCCAGCAGCCAAGTCGCGACAGGGGCCTACGAGCAGTACTTC.

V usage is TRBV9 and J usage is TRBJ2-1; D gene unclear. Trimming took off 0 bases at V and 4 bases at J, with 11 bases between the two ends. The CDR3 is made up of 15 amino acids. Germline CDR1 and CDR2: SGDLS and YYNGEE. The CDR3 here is CASSVEGYGYNEQFF. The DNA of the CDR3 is TGTGCCAGCAGCGTAGAAGGGTATGGGTACAATGAGCAGTTCTTC.

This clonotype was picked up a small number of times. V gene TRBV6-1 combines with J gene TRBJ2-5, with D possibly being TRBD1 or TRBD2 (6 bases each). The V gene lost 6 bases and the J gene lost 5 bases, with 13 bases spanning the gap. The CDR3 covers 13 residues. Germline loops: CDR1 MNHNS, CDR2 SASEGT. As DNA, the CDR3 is TGTGCCAGCAGGGACAGAGGAGGGGAGACCCAGTACTTC. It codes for CASRDRGGETQYF.

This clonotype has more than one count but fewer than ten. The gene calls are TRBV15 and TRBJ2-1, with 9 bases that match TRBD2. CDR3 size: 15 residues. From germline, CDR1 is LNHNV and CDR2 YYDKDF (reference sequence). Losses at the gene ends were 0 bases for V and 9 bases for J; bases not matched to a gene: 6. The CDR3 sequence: CATSRERGGRGEQFF. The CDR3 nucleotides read TGTGCCACCAGCAGAGAGCGGGGGGGCCGGGGTGAGCAGTTCTTC.

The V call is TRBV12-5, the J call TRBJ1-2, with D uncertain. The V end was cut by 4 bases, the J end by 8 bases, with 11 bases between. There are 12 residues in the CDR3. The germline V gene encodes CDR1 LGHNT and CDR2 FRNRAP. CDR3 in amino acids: CASGSPVAGYTF. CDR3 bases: TGTGCTAGTGGTTCGCCGGTCGCAGGCTACACCTTC.

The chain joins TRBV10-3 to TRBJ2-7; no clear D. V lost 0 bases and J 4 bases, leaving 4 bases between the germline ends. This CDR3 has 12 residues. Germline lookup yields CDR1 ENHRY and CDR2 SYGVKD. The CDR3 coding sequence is TGTGCCATCAGTGAGTCTGGGTACGAGCAGTACTTC. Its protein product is CAISESGYEQYF.

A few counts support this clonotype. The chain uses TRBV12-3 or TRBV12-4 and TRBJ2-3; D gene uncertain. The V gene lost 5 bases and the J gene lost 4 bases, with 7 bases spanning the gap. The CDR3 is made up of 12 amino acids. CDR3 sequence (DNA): TGTGCCAGCAGTCAGATGGCAGATACGCAGTATTTT. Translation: CASSQMADTQYF.

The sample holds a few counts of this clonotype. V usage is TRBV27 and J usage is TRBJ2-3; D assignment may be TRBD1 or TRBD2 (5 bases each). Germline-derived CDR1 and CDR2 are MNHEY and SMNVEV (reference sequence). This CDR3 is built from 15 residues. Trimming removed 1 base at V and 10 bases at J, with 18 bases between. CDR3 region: CASSLYPSEGSAQYF. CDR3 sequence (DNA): TGTGCCAGCAGTTTATATCCTAGTGAGGGGTCTGCGCAGTATTTT.

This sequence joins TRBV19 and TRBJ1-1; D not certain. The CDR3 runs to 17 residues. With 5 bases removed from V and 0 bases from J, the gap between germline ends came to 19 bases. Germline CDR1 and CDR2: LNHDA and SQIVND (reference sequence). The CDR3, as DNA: TGTGCCAGTAGTGGAAGGACGGCCTTTCCCCTGAACACTGAAGCTTTCTTT. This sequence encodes CASSGRTAFPLNTEAFF.

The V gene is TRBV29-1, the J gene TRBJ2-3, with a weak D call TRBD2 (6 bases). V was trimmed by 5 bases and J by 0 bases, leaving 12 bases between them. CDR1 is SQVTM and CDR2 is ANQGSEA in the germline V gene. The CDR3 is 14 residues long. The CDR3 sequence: CSVRGVQSTDTQYF. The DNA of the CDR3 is TGCAGCGTTCGCGGGGTCCAGAGCACAGATACGCAGTATTTT.

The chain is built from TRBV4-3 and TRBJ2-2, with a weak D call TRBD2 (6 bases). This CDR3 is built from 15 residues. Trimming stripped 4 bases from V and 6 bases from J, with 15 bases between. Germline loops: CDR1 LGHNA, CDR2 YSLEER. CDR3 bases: TGCGCCAGCAGCCTCGGGGGAAGGGGCTCCGGGGAGCTGTTTTTT. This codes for CASSLGGRGSGELFF.

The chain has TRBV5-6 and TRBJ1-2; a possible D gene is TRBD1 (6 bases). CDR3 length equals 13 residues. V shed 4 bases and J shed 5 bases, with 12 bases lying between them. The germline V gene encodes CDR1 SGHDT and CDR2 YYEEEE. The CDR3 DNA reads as TGTGCCAGCAGCGAAACAGGGATTTATGGCTACACCTTC. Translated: CASSETGIYGYTF.

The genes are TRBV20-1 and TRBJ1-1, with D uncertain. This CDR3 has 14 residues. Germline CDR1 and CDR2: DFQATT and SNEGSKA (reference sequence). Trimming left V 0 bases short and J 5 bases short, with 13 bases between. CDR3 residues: CSARDFVGKTEAFF. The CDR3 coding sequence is TGCAGTGCTAGAGATTTTGTGGGGAAGACTGAAGCTTTCTTT.

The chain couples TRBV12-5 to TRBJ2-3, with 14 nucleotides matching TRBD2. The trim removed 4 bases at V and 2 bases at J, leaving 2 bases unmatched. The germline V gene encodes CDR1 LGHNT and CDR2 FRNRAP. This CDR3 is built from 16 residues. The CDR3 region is CASGSGLAGATDTQYF. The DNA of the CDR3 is TGTGCTAGTGGTTCGGGACTAGCGGGAGCCACAGATACGCAGTATTTT. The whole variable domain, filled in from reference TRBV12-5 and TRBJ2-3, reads DARVTQTPRHKVTEMGQEVTMRCQPILGHNTVFWYRQTMMQGLELLAYFRNRAPLDDSGMPKDRFSAEMPDATLATLKIQPSEPRDSAVYFCASGSGLAGATDTQYFGPGTRLTVL.